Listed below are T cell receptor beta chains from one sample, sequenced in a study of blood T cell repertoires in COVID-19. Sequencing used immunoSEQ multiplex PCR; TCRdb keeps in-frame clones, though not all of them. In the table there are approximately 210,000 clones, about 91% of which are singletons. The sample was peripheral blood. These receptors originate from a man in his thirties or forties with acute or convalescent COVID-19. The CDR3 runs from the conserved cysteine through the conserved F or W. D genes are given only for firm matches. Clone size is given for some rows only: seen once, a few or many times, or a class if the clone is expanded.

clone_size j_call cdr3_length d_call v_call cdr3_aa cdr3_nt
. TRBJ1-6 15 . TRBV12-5 CASGLARERGFPLHF TGTGCTAGTGGTTTGGCCCGGGAACGAGGATTCCCCCTCCACTTT
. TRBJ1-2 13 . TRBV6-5 CASRFDRQYGYTF TGTGCCAGCAGATTCGACAGACAATATGGCTACACCTTC
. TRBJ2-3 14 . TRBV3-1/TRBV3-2 CASSQDRAGDTQYF TGTGCCAGCAGCCAAGATCGCGCGGGTGATACGCAGTATTTT
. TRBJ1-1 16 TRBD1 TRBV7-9 CASRDRNRDRGAEAFF TGTGCCAGCAGAGACAGAAACCGGGACAGGGGAGCTGAAGCTTTCTTT
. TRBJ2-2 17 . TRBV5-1 CASSLGRGTANTGELFF TGCGCCAGCAGCTTGGGTCGGGGGACGGCGAACACCGGGGAGCTGTTTTTT
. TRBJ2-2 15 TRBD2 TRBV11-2 CASSRTSTNTGELFF TGTGCCAGCAGCCGGACTAGTACGAACACCGGGGAGCTGTTTTTT
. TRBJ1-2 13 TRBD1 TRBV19 CASRRDSNYGYTF TGTGCCAGTAGAAGGGACAGTAACTATGGCTACACCTTC
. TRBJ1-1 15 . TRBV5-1 CASSLRLDTSPEAFF TGCGCCAGCAGCCTCCGATTGGACACCTCTCCTGAAGCTTTCTTT
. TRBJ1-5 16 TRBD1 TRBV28 CASNKRQGVFGQPQHF TGTGCCAGCAATAAGAGACAGGGGGTCTTCGGGCAGCCCCAGCATTTT
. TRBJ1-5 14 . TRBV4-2 CASSQWTANQPQHF TGTGCCAGCAGCCAATGGACAGCTAATCAGCCCCAGCATTTT
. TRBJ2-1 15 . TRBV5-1 CASSLVGDFYNEQFF TGCGCCAGCAGCTTGGTAGGGGACTTCTACAATGAGCAGTTCTTC
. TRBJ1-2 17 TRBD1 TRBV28 CASSLFRTGVSAYGYTF TGTGCCAGCAGTTTATTCCGGACAGGGGTTTCCGCCTATGGCTACACCTTC
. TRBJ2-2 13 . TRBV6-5 CATGTSNTGELFF TGTGCCACCGGGACTTCGAACACCGGGGAGCTGTTTTTT
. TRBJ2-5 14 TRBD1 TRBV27 CASSAWTGFETQYF TGTGCCAGCAGTGCCTGGACAGGGTTCGAGACCCAGTACTTC
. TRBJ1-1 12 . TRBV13 CASSQRNPEAFF TGTGCCAGCAGCCAGCGGAACCCTGAAGCTTTCTTT
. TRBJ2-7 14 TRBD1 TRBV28 CASSPWDRAYEQYF TGTGCCAGCAGTCCTTGGGACAGGGCCTACGAGCAGTACTTC
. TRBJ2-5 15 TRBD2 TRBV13 CASSVGTSLQETQYF TGTGCCAGCAGCGTGGGGACTAGCCTTCAAGAGACCCAGTACTTC
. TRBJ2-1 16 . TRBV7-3 CASSPQPGFIIGEQFF TGTGCCAGCAGCCCCCAACCGGGTTTTATCATCGGTGAGCAGTTCTTC
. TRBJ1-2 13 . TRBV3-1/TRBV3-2 CASSPIRGNGYTF TGTGCCAGCAGCCCCATCAGGGGAAATGGCTACACCTTC
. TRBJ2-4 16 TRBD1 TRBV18 CASSPQAGGTKNIQYF TGTGCCAGCTCACCACAAGCAGGGGGTACCAAAAACATTCAGTACTTC
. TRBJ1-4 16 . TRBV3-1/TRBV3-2 CASSQGPPGQREKLFF TGTGCCAGCAGCCAAGGCCCCCCAGGACAAAGAGAAAAACTGTTTTTT
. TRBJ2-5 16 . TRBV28 CASSPRGGGGGETQYF TGTGCCAGCAGTCCAAGAGGGGGGGGTGGTGGAGAGACCCAGTACTTC
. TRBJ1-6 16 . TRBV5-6 CASSRGWGRANSPLHF TGTGCCAGCAGCAGGGGGTGGGGTAGGGCTAATTCACCCCTCCACTTT
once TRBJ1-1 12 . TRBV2 CASRGQDTEAFF TGTGCCAGCAGAGGACAAGACACTGAAGCTTTCTTT
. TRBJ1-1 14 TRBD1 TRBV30 CAWTRTGKNTEAFF TGTGCCTGGACCAGGACAGGGAAGAACACTGAAGCTTTCTTT
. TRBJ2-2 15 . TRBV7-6 CASSLMEVEAGELFF TGTGCCAGCAGCTTAATGGAGGTAGAGGCCGGGGAGCTGTTTTTT
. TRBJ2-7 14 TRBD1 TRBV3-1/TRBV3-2 CASSQARQGHEQYF TGTGCCAGCAGCCAAGCACGACAGGGCCACGAGCAGTACTTC
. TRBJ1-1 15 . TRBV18 CASSPLGAKETEAFF TGTGCCAGCTCACCCTTAGGGGCGAAGGAGACTGAAGCTTTCTTT
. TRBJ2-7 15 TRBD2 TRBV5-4 CASNQLGGSSYEQYF TGTGCCAGCAACCAGCTGGGCGGGAGCTCCTACGAGCAGTACTTC
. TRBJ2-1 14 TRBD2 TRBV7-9 CASSLLAGNNEQFF TGTGCCAGCAGCCTACTAGCGGGAAACAATGAGCAGTTCTTC
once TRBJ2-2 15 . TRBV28 CASSLQGNLAGELFF TGTGCCAGCAGTTTACAGGGGAATCTTGCCGGGGAGCTGTTTTTT
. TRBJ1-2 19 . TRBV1 CTSSHTPRQFDQFNYGYTF TGCACCAGCAGCCATACTCCTCGACAATTCGACCAGTTTAACTATGGCTACACCTTC
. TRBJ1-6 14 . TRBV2 CASGPVTGSSPLHF TGTGCCAGCGGCCCCGTCACAGGGAGTTCACCCCTCCACTTT
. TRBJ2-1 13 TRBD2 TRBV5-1 CASSFGGGNEQFF TGCGCCAGCAGTTTTGGCGGGGGCAATGAGCAGTTCTTC
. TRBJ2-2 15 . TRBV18 CASSGLGQNTGELFF TGTGCCAGCTCAGGTCTGGGACAGAACACCGGGGAGCTGTTTTTT
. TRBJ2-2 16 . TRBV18 CASSRSRDMNTGELFF TGTGCCAGCTCACGATCCCGGGACATGAACACCGGGGAGCTGTTTTTT
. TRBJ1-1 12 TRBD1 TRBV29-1 CSVFRGRTEAFF TGCAGCGTTTTCAGGGGGAGGACTGAAGCTTTCTTT
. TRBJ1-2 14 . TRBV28 CASTVGQGSYGYTF TGTGCCAGCACCGTGGGGCAGGGAAGCTATGGCTACACCTTC
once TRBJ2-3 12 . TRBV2 CARSTVTDTQYF TGTGCCAGGTCGACAGTCACAGATACGCAGTATTTT
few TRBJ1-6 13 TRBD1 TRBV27 CASTRDRGSPLHF TGTGCCAGCACTCGGGACAGGGGTTCACCCCTCCACTTT
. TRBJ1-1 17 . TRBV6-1 CASSELRGGGMNTEAFF TGTGCCAGCAGTGAACTGAGGGGCGGCGGGATGAACACTGAAGCTTTCTTT
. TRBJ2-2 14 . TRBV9 CASSVQTVPGELFF TGTGCCAGCAGCGTCCAGACTGTTCCCGGGGAGCTGTTTTTT
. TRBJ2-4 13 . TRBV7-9 CASSSPFVNIQYF TGTGCCAGCAGCTCCCCTTTCGTAAACATTCAGTACTTC
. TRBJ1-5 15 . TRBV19 CASSIDRGSNQPQHF TGTGCCAGTAGTATAGATCGAGGGAGCAATCAGCCCCAGCATTTT
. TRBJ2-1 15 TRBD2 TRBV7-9 CASSLLAGGPEEQFF TGTGCCAGCAGCTTACTAGCGGGGGGGCCGGAAGAGCAGTTCTTC
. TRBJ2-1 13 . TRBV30 CAWSHADTFEQFF TGTGCCTGGAGCCACGCTGACACATTCGAGCAGTTCTTC
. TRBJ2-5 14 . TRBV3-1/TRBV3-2 CASSLQGFQETQYF TGTGCCAGCAGTCTACAGGGATTCCAAGAGACCCAGTACTTC